This T cell receptor beta chain was recorded in a study of CD8 T cells in ankylosing spondylitis. From the 5' RACE reads, TCRdb called clonotypes with MiXCR, one entry per CDR3 protein. The table records about 250,000 distinct CDR3 sequences, 8% to 9% of them present only once. General study points: It was reported that disease-linked clones were significantly enriched in matched ankylosing spondylitis synovial fluid.

Germline V gene lookup returns CDR1 LGHDT and CDR2 YNNKEL (reference sequence). V gave up 4 bases and J gave up 2 bases; unmatched junction bases: 8. The CDR3 has 17 amino acids. This clonotype was recorded many times. Its matching antigen is unknown. This sequence was found in a female donor with ankylosing spondylitis or in good health (not recorded which). The genes are TRBV3-1 and TRBJ2-7, with 13 bases lining up with TRBD2. Sequenced input: blood, either unsorted or a sorted T cell fraction (not recorded which). The CDR3 nucleotides read TGTGCCAGCAGCCCCGGACTAGCGGGAGAGTTTACCTACGAGCAGTACTTC. This gives the protein CASSPGLAGEFTYEQYF.